Below, 17 T cell receptor beta chains from the same sample are listed, as sequenced in a study of T cell changes during pregnancy in multiple sclerosis. Assay: immunoSEQ multiplex PCR; the TCRdb copy retains only in-frame clones and omits some. Of some 100,000 clones in the sample, about 94% were seen once. Sequences were derived from peripheral blood, sampled before pregnancy. The receptor set was obtained from a female donor with multiple sclerosis, enrolled in a pregnancy study.

This chain connects TRBV28 to TRBJ1-5; 8 bases align to TRBD1. CDR1 MDHEN and CDR2 SYDVKM come from the germline V gene. CDR3 size: 16 residues. V shed 2 bases and J 5 bases; nucleotides not matched to a gene: 8. CDR3 in DNA: TGTGCCAGCAGTTTAGGGGCAGGGGGCAATCATCAGCCCCAGCATTTT. Translating it yields CASSLGAGGNHQPQHF.

This chain links TRBV21-1 with TRBJ2-1; the table's D call TRBD2 went unverified against the DNA. TRBV21-1 is a known pseudogene. The CDR3 has 13 amino acids. CDR3: CASSKKGGNEQFF. In DNA form, the CDR3 reads TGTGCCAGCAGCAAAAAGGGGGGGAATGAGCAGTTCTTC.

This clone was recorded once. The rearrangement uses TRBV28 and TRBJ2-1; D is perhaps TRBD2 (5 bases). V lost 7 bases, J lost 8 bases, and 21 bases lay in between. CDR1 and CDR2 (germline): MDHEN, SYDVKM. This CDR3 spans 15 amino acids. CDR3 residues: CASKVGTEGSYEQFF. CDR3 bases: TGTGCCAGCAAAGTTGGTACAGAGGGAAGCTATGAGCAGTTCTTC.

V is TRBV28 and J is TRBJ1-2; D perhaps matches TRBD1 (5 bases). The CDR3 runs 14 residues. Trimming stripped 4 bases from V and 4 bases from J, with 13 bases between. Germline V lookup: CDR1 MDHEN, CDR2 SYDVKM. In DNA form, the CDR3 reads TGTGCCAGCAGTTCTCGACGGGGGTTCTATGGCTACACCTTC. It is translated as CASSSRRGFYGYTF.

J is TRBJ1-2 and V is TRBV9, with D perhaps matching TRBD1 (5 bases). CDR1 and CDR2 (germline): SGDLS, YYNGEE. The V end lost 0 bases, the J end lost 4 bases, and 13 bases lay between the germline ends. CDR3 length: 15 amino acids. The CDR3 here is CASSVAQGWGYGYTF. CDR3 coding DNA: TGTGCCAGCAGCGTAGCTCAGGGATGGGGCTATGGCTACACCTTC. The whole variable domain, remainder taken from reference TRBV9 and TRBJ1-2, is DSGVTQTPKHLITATGQRVTLRCSPRSGDLSVYWYQQSLDQGLQFLIQYYNGEERAKGNILERFSAQQFPDLHSELNLSSLELGDSALYFCASSVAQGWGYGYTFGSGTRLTVV.

The genes are TRBV29-1 and TRBJ2-5; a weak D match, TRBD1 (5 bases). V was cut by 7 bases and J by 1 base, with 22 bases left in between. The CDR3 is 16 amino acids. Germline CDR1 is SQVTM and CDR2 is ANQGSEA. The CDR3 region has the DNA TGCAGCGCTTGGGGCCTGGACAAAAACCTCCAAGAGACCCAGTACTTC. Its protein is CSAWGLDKNLQETQYF.

DNA for the CDR3: TGTGCCAGCAGCCCACAGGGGCGACCAAGCTATGGCTACACCTTC. Translating gives CASSPQGRPSYGYTF. The chain combines TRBV14 with TRBJ1-2; 7 bases fit TRBD1. V dropped 4 bases and J dropped 4; count of bases not matched to a gene: 9. The CDR3 consists of 15 residues. Per the germline V gene, CDR1 is SGHDN and CDR2 is FVKESK. Combining the CDR3 with reference TRBV14 and TRBJ1-2 gives the whole variable domain EAGVTQFPSHSVIEKGQTVTLRCDPISGHDNLYWYRRVMGKEIKFLLHFVKESKQDESGMPNNRFLAERTGGTYSTLKVQPAELEDSGVYFCASSPQGRPSYGYTFGSGTRLTVV.

V is TRBV6-4 and J is TRBJ2-3, with D maybe TRBD2 (6 bases). Germline-derived CDR1 and CDR2 are MRHNA and SNTAGT. V was cut by 5 bases and J by 0 bases, with 6 bases left in between. The CDR3 has 13 residues. CDR3 nucleotide sequence: TGTGCCAGCAGTAGCGGGAGCACAGATACGCAGTATTTT. Translation gives CASSSGSTDTQYF.

The rearrangement links TRBV27 to TRBJ1-2, with 9 bases aligning to TRBD1. The CDR3 extends over 15 amino acids. CDR1 MNHEY and CDR2 SMNVEV come from the germline V gene (reference sequence). The V and J ends lost 0 bases and 7 bases, in that order; junction bases with no gene match: 6. The DNA of the CDR3 is TGTGCCAGCAGTTTATCAGGGACAGGGTTGGGTGGCTACACCTTC. It encodes CASSLSGTGLGGYTF.

V is TRBV27 and J is TRBJ2-3; 8 bases map to TRBD2. CDR1 is MNHEY and CDR2 is SMNVEV in the germline V gene (reference sequence). CDR3 length equals 16 residues. V dropped 1 base and J dropped 5; count of bases not matched to a gene: 8. The chain's CDR3 is CASSLYPAGAEDTQYF. For the CDR3, the DNA is TGTGCCAGCAGTTTATACCCAGCGGGAGCCGAAGATACGCAGTATTTT.

The chain joins TRBV14 to TRBJ2-2, with TRBD1 identical over 10 bases. CDR3 length: 19 amino acids. Germline CDR1 is SGHDN and CDR2 is FVKESK. V gave up 1 base and J gave up 5 bases; unmatched junction bases: 13. CDR3 sequence: CASSQVPETGGALTGELFF. For the CDR3, the DNA is TGTGCCAGCAGCCAAGTCCCCGAGACAGGGGGCGCGTTAACCGGGGAGCTGTTTTTT.

This sequence joins TRBV14 and TRBJ2-2, with a possible D match to TRBD2 (6 bases). The germline V gene has CDR1 SGHDN and CDR2 FVKESK. V lost 1 base to trimming and J lost 4 bases, with 13 bases between them. This CDR3 has 16 amino acids. The CDR3 nucleotides are TGTGCCAGCAGCCAAGCCCGAACGGGGGTCACCGGGGAGCTGTTTTTT. Translation: CASSQARTGVTGELFF.

In this sample, this clone turned up once. The chain combines TRBV4-3 with TRBJ1-1; D unclear. Looked up from germline, CDR1 is LGHNA and CDR2 is YSLEER. Trimming took off 3 bases at V and 8 bases at J, with 13 bases between the two ends. CDR3 length: 13 residues. Here the CDR3 DNA reads TGCGCCAGCAGCCATAGCAGTGGAAGAGAAGCTTTCTTT. Its protein product is CASSHSSGREAFF.

The V gene is TRBV5-6, the J gene TRBJ2-7; TRBD2 agrees at 11 bases. The J segment lost 5 bases and the V segment lost 2 bases, leaving 3 bases of the junction unmatched. Germline V lookup: CDR1 SGHDT, CDR2 YYEEEE. CDR3 length: 14 residues. Written as DNA, the CDR3 is TGTGCCAGCAGCTTTAGCGGGAGGGCAAACGAGCAGTACTTC. This encodes CASSFSGRANEQYF.

The genes are TRBV27 and TRBJ2-1, with 7 nucleotides matching TRBD2. The CDR3 length is 17 residues. Germline V CDR1 and CDR2: MNHEY, SMNVEV (reference sequence). With V trimmed by 4 bases and J by 0 bases, 9 bases remained unmatched. The CDR3 DNA follows: TGTGCCAGCAGTTCCCGAGTCGCGGGAGTCTCCTACAATGAGCAGTTCTTC. The encoded protein is CASSSRVAGVSYNEQFF.

CDR3 nucleotide sequence: TGCGCCAGCAGCCAAGAATCAGGGTTTTCTGGAAACACCATATATTTT. Translating gives CASSQESGFSGNTIYF. J is TRBJ1-3 and V is TRBV4-3; possibly TRBD1 for D (5 bases). The germline CDR1 and CDR2 sequences are LGHNA and YSLEER. Between the trimmed V and J ends, which lost 0 bases and 1 base, there was a span of 10 bases. This CDR3 is 16 amino acids long.

The V call is TRBV6-5, the J call TRBJ2-5, with D tentatively TRBD1 (6 bases). The germline V gene has CDR1 MNHEY and CDR2 SVGAGI. The CDR3 covers 15 residues. V lost 6 bases and J 1 base, leaving 15 bases between the germline ends. CDR3 sequence (DNA): TGTGCCAGCAGGGTCGAGGACAGCCTCCAAGAGACCCAGTACTTC. Residues: CASRVEDSLQETQYF.